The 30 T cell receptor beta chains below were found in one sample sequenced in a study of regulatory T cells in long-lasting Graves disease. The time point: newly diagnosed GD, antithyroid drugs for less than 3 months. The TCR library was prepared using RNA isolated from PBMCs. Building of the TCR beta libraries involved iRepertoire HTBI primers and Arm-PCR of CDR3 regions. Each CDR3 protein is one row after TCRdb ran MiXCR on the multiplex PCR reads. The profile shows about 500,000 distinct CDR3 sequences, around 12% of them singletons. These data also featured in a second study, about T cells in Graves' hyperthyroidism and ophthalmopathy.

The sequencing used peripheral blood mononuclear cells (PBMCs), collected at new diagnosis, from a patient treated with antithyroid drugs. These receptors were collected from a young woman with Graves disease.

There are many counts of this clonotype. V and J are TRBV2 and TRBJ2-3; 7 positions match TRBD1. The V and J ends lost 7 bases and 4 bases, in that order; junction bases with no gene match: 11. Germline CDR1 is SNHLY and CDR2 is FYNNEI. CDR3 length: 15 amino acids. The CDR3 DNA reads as TGTGCCAGCAAGGACCCCGACAGGGCCGCAGATACGCAGTATTTT. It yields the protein CASKDPDRAADTQYF. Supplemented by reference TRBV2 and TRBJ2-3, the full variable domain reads EPEVTQTPSHQVTQMGQEVILRCVPISNHLYFYWYRQILGQKVEFLVSFYNNEISEKSEIFDDQFSVERPDGSNFTLKIRSTKLEDSAMYFCASKDPDRAADTQYFGPGTRLTVL.

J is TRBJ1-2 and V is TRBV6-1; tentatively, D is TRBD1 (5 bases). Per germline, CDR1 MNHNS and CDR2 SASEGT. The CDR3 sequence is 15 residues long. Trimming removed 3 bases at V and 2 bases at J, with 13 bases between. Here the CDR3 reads CASSDGAGWNYGYTF. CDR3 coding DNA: TGTGCCAGCAGTGATGGGGCAGGGTGGAACTATGGCTACACCTTC.

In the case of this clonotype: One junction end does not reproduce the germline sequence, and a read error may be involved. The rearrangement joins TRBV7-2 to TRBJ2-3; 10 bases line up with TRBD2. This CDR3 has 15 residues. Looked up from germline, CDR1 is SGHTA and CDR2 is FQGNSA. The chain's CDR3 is CASSPLAGNTNTQYF. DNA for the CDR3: TGTGCCAGCAGCCCACTAGCGGGAAACACAAATACGCAGTATTTT. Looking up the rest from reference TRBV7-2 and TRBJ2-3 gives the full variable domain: GAGVSQSPSNKVTEKGKDVELRCDPISGHTALYWYRQSLGQGLEFLIYFQGNSAPDKSGLPSDRFSAERTGGSVSTLTIQRTQQEDSAVYLCASSPLAGNTNTQYFGPGTRLTVL.

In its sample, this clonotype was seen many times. The CDR3 DNA follows: TGTGCCAGCAGTTACTCGATTTGGGGCACCGGGGAGCTGTTTTTT. Translation: CASSYSIWGTGELFF. The rearrangement uses TRBV6-5 and TRBJ2-2; D unresolved. Looked up from germline, CDR1 is MNHEY and CDR2 is SVGAGI. The CDR3 length is 15 residues. Trimming removed 0 bases from V and 4 bases from J, with 9 bases in between.

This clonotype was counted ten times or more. The CDR3 DNA reads TGTGCCAGCAGCTTAGTAGGCAGTGGGGATGCGAACATTCAGTACTTC. Protein: CASSLVGSGDANIQYF. V and J are TRBV7-2 and TRBJ2-4; no reliable D call. Trimming took 1 base from V and 7 from J, leaving 17 bases between them. Germline V gene data show CDR1 as SGHTA and CDR2 as FQGNSA. The CDR3 has 16 residues.

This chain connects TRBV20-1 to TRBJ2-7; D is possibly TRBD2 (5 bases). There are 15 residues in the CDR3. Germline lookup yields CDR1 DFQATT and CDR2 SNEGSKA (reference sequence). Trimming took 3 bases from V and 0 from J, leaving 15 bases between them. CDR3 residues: CSASPTTTYSYEQYF. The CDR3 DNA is TGCAGTGCTAGTCCGACGACTACATACTCCTACGAGCAGTACTTC.

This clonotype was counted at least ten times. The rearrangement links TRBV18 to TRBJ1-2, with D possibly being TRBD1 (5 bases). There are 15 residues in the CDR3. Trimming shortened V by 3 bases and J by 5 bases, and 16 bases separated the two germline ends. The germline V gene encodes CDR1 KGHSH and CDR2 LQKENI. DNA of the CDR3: TGTGCCAGCTCACCCGGGACTTATCAGGGATATGGCTACACCTTC. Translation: CASSPGTYQGYGYTF.

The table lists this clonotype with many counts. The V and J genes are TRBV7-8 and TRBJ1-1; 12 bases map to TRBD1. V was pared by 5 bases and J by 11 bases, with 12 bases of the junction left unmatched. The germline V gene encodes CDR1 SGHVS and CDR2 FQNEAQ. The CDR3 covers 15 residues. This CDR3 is CASSPWDRGLVGAFF. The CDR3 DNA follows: TGTGCCAGCAGCCCGTGGGACAGGGGGCTCGTAGGTGCTTTCTTT.

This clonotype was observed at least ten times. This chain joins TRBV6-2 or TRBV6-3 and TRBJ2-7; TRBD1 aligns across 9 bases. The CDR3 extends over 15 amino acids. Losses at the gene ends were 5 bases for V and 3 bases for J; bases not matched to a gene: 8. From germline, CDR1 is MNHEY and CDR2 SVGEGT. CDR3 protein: CASSRTGGSFYEQYF. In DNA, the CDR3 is TGTGCCAGCAGTCGTACAGGGGGCTCCTTCTACGAGCAGTACTTC.

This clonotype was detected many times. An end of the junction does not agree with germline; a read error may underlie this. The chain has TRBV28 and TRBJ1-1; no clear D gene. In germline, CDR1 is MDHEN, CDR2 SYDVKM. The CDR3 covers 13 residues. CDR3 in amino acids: CASSLLGSTEAFF. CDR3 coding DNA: TGTGCCAGCAGCTTATTGGGGAGCACTGAAGCTTTCTTT.

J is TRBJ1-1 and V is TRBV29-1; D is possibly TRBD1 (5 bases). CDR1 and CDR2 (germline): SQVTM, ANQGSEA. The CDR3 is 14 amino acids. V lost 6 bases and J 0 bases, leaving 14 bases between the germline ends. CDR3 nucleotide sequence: TGCAGCGTAGGGTCAGGGCCCATGAACACTGAAGCTTTCTTT. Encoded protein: CSVGSGPMNTEAFF.

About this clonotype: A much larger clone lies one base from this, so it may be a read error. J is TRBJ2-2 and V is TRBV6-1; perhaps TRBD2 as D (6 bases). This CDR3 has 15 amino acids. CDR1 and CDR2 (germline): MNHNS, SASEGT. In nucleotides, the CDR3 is TGTGCCAGCAGACTAAAGCTAGGATACACCGGGGGGCTGTTTTTT. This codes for CASRLKLGYTGGLFF.

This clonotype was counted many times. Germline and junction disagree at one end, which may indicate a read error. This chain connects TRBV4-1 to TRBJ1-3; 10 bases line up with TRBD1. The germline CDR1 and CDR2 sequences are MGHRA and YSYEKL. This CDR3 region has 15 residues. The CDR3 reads CASSGDRGIGNTIYF. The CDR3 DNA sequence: TGTGCCAGCAGCGGGGACAGGGGCATAGGAAACACCATATATTTT.

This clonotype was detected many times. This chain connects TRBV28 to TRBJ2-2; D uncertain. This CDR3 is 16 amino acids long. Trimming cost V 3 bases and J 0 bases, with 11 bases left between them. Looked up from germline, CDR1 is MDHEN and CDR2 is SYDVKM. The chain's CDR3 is CASSFREFANTGELFF. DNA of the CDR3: TGTGCCAGCAGTTTTAGGGAATTCGCGAACACCGGGGAGCTGTTTTTT.

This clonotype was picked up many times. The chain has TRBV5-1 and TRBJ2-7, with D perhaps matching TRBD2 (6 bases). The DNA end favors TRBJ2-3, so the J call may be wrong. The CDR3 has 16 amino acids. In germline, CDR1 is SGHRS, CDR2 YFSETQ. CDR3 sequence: CASTTIGTAGTGTQYF. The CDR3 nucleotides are TGCGCCAGCACCACCATCGGTACGGCGGGGACTGGTACGCAGTATTTT.

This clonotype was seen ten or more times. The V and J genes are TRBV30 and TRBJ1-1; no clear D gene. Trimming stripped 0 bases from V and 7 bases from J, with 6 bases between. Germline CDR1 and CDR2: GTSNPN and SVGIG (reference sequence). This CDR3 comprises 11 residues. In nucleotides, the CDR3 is TGTGCCTGGAGTGTACGGGGTGAAGCTTTCTTT. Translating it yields CAWSVRGEAFF. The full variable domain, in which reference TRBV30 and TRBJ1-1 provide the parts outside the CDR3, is SQTIHQWPATLVQPVGSPLSLECTVEGTSNPNLYWYRQAAGRGLQLLFYSVGIGQISSEVPQNLSASRPQDRQFILSSKKLLLSDSGFYLCAWSVRGEAFFGQGTRLTVV.

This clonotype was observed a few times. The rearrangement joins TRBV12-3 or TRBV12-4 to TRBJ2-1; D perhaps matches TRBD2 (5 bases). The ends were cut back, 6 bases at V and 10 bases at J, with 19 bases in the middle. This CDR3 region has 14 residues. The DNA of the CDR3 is TGTGCCAGCAGACTAGACGTCTCCCTAGACGAGCAGTTCTTC. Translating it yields CASRLDVSLDEQFF.

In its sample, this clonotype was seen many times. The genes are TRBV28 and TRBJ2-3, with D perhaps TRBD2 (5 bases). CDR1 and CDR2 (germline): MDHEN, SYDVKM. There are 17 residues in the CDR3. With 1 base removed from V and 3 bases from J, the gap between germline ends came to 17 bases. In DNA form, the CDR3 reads TGTGCCAGCAGTTTATCGGTGGGAGATTCTGGGACAGATACGCAGTATTTT. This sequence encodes CASSLSVGDSGTDTQYF.

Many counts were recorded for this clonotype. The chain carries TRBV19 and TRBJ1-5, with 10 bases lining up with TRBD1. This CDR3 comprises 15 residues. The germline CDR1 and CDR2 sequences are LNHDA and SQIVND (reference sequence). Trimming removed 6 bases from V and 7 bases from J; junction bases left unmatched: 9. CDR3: CASSLGGTGDQPQHF. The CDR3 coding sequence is TGTGCCAGTAGCCTAGGGGGGACAGGGGACCAGCCCCAGCATTTT. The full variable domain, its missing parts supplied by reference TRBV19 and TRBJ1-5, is DGGITQSPKYLFRKEGQNVTLSCEQNLNHDAMYWYRQDPGQGLRLIYYSQIVNDFQKGDIAEGYSVSREKKESFPLTVTSAQKNPTAFYLCASSLGGTGDQPQHFGDGTRLSIL.

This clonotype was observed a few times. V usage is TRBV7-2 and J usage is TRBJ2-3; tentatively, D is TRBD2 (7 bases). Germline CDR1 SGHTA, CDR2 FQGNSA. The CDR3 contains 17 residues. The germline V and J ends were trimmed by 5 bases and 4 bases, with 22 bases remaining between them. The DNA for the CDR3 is TGTGCCAGCAGCCCTTGGGGAGGGGGGGTGTTGGCAGATACGCAGTATTTT. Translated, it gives CASSPWGGGVLADTQYF.

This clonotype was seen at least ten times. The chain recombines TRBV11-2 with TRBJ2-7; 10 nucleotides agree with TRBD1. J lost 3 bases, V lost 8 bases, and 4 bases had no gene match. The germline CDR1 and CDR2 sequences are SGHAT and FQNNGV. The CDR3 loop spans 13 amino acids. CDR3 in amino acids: CASGGDRGYEQYF. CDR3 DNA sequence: TGTGCCAGCGGCGGGGACAGGGGCTACGAGCAGTACTTC. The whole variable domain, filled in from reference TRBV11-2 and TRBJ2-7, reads EAGVAQSPRYKIIEKRQSVAFWCNPISGHATLYWYQQILGQGPKLLIQFQNNGVVDDSQLPKDRFSAERLKGVDSTLKIQPAKLEDSAVYLCASGGDRGYEQYFGPGTRLTVT.

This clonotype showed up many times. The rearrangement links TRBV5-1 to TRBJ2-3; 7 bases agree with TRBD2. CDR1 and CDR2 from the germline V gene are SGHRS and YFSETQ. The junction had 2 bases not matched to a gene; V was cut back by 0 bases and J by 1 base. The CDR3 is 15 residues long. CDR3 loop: CASSLGLARTDTQYF. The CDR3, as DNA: TGCGCCAGCAGCTTGGGACTAGCACGCACAGATACGCAGTATTTT.

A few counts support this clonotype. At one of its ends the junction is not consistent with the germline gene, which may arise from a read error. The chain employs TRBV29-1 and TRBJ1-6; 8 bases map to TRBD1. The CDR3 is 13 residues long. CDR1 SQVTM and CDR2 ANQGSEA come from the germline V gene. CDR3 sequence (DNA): TGCAGCGTCGAAGGACAGGGCAATTCACCCCTCCACTTT. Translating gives CSVEGQGNSPLHF.

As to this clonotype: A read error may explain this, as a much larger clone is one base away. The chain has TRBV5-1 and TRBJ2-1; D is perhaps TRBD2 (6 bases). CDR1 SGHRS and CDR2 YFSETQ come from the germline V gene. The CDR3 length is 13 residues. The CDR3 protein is CASGGVGYNKQFF. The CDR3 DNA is TGCGCCAGCGGAGGGGTCGGGTACAATAAGCAGTTCTTC.

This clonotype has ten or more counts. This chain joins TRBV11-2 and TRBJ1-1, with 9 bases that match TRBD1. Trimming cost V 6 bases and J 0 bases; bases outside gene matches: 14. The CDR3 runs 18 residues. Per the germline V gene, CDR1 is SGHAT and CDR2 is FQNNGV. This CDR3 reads CASRPLDRGLPMNTEAFF. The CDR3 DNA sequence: TGTGCCAGCAGACCATTGGACAGGGGTCTGCCAATGAACACTGAAGCTTTCTTT.

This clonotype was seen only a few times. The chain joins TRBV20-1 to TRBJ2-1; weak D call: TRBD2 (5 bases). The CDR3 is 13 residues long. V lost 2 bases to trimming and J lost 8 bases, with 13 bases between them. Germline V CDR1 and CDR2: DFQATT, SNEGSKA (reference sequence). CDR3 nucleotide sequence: TGCAGTGCTAGACCAGGACTTAGCCATGAGCAGTTCTTC. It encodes CSARPGLSHEQFF.

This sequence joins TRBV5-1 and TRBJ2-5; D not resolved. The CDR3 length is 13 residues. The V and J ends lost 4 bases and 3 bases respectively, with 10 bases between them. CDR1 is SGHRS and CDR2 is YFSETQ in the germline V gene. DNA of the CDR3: TGCGCCAGCAGCCGCCACCCGGAAGAGACCCAGTACTTC. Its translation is CASSRHPEETQYF.

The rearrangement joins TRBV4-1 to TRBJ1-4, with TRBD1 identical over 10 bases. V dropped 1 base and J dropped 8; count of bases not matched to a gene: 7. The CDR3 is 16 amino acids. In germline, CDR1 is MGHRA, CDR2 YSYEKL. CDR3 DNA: TGCGCCAGCAGCCAAGCAACGGGACAGGGGTTCGAAAAACTGTTTTTT. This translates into CASSQATGQGFEKLFF.

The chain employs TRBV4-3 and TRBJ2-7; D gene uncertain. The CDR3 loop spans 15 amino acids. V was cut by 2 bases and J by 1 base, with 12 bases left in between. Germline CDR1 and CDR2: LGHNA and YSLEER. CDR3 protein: CASSQLIRDSYEQYF. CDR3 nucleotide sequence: TGCGCCAGCAGCCAACTCATAAGGGATTCCTACGAGCAGTACTTC.

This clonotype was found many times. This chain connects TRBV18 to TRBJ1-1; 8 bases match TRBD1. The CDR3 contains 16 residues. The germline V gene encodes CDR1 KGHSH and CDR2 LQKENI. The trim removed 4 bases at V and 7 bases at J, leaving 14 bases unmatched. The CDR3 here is CASSLFGQGVRNEAFF. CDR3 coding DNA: TGTGCCAGCTCACTATTCGGACAGGGTGTTAGGAATGAAGCTTTCTTT.